The clone carrying this T cell receptor beta chain was counted at least ten times. The data were taken from a study of T-cell reconstitution after alpha-beta-depleted transplantation in children. As it was prepared, the TCRbeta library received unique molecular identifiers. A single record per CDR3 protein comes from TCRdb applying MiXCR to the PCR reads. This table has roughly 190,000 distinct CDR3 sequences, roughly 15% appearing once. The V gene end was trimmed by 5 bases and the J gene end by 4 bases; junction bases not matched to a gene: 6. CDR3 length equals 15 residues. The sample was PBMCs from the stem cell graft donor, taken from the stem cell graft. The gene calls are TRBV12-3 or TRBV12-4 and TRBJ2-1; 9 nucleotides agree with TRBD2. The sequence was obtained from a human donor who donated a stem cell graft to a child with acute lymphoblastic leukemia. CDR3 DNA sequence: TGTGCCAGCAGTCCCCGGACTAGCGAGTACAATGAGCAGTTCTTC. Translated, it gives CASSPRTSEYNEQFF.